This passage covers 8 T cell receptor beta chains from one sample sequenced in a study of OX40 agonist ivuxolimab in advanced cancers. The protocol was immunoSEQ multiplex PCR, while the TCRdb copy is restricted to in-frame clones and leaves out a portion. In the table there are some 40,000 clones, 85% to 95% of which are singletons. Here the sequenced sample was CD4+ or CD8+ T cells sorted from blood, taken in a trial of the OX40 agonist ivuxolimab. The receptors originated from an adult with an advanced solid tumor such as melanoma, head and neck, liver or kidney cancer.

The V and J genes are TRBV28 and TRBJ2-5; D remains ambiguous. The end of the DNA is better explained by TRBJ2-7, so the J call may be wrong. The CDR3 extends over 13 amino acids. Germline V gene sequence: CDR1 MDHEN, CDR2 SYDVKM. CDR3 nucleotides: TGTGCCAGCGCCGCCGACTCAGGCTACGAGCAGTACTTC. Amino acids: CASAADSGYEQYF.

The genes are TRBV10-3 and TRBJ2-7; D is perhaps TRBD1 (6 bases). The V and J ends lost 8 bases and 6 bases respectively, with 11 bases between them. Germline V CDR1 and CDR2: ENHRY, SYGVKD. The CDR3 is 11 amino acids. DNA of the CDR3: TGTGCCATCGGTGGGGGCTTCGAGCAGTACTTC. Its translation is CAIGGGFEQYF.

CDR3 in amino acids: CAWSADPGLMGEKLFF. DNA for the CDR3: TGTGCCTGGAGTGCTGATCCGGGACTCATGGGAGAAAAACTGTTTTTT. This rearrangement joins TRBV30 to TRBJ1-4; a possible D gene is TRBD1 (5 bases). Germline V gives CDR1 GTSNPN, CDR2 SVGIG (reference sequence). V gave up 1 base and J gave up 8 bases, with 20 bases separating them. The CDR3 loop spans 16 amino acids. The full variable domain, completed using reference TRBV30 and TRBJ1-4, is SQTIHQWPATLVQPVGSPLSLECTVEGTSNPNLYWYRQAAGRGLQLLFYSVGIGQISSEVPQNLSASRPQDRQFILSSKKLLLSDSGFYLCAWSADPGLMGEKLFFGSGTQLSVL.

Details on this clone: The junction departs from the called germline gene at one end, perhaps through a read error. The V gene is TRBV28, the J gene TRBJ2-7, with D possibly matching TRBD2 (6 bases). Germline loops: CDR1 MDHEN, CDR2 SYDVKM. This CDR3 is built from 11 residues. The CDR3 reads CASRDSDEQYF. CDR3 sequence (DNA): TGTGCCAGCCGGGACTCCGACGAGCAGTACTTC. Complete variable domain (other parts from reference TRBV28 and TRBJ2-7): DVKVTQSSRYLVKRTGEKVFLECVQDMDHENMFWYRQDPGLGLRLIYFSYDVKMKEKGDIPEGYSVSREKKERFSLILESASTNQTSMYLCASRDSDEQYFGPGTRLTVT.

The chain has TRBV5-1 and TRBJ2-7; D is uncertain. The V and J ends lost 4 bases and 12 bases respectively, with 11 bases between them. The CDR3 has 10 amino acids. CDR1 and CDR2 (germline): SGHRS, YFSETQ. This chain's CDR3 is CASSPSGWYF. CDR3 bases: TGCGCCAGCAGCCCCTCTGGATGGTACTTC.

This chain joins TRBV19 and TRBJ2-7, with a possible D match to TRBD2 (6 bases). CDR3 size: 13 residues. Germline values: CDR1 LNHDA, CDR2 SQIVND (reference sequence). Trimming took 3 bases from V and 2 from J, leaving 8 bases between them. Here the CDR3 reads CASSMGLTYEQYF. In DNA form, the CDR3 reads TGTGCCAGTAGTATGGGACTGACCTACGAGCAGTACTTC.

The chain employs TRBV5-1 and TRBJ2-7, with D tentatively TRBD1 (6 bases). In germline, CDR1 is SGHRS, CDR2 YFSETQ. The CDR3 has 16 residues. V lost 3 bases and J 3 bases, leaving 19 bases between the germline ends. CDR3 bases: TGCGCCAGCAGCTCCGGCAGGGGCCTAGGGAGCTACGAGCAGTACTTC. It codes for CASSSGRGLGSYEQYF.

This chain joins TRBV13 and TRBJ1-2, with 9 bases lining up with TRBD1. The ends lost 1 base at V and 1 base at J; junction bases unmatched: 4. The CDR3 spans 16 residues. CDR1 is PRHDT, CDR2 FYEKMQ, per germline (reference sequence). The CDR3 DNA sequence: TGTGCCAGCAGCTTAGCCCTGGACAGGGGTAACTATGGCTACACCTTC. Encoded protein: CASSLALDRGNYGYTF.